This TCR beta chain was identified in a study of OX40 agonist ivuxolimab in advanced cancers. In the study overall: Three individuals attained partial responses, comprising one hepatocellular carcinoma case and two cutaneous melanoma cases.

Looked up from germline, CDR1 is SGHVS and CDR2 is FQNEAQ. The CDR3 covers 14 residues. V lost 6 bases and J lost 5, with 15 bases in between. Comment on this clone: Its matching antigen is unknown.

General study findings and limits: CD4+ and CD8+ blood T cells expanded clonally by week 6 at 0.1 to 3.0 mg/kg.

The protocol was immunoSEQ multiplex PCR, while the TCRdb copy is restricted to in-frame clones and leaves out a portion. The table lists 57,000 or so clones, 80% to 85% of them singletons. This rearrangement joins TRBV7-8 to TRBJ2-3; D gene unclear. This TCR was recovered from an adult with an advanced solid tumor such as melanoma, head and neck, liver or kidney cancer. The sample was CD4+ or CD8+ T cells sorted from blood, taken in a trial of the OX40 agonist ivuxolimab. CDR3 in amino acids: CASSLVGWGDTQYF. Here the CDR3 DNA reads TGTGCCAGCAGTCTCGTGGGGTGGGGAGATACGCAGTATTTT.